Each of the 27 T cell receptor beta chains below was sequenced from the same sample in a study of blood T cell repertoires in COVID-19 (TCRdb year 2020). Receptors were amplified or captured by the immunoSEQ multiplex PCR assay. What TCRdb holds here is the immuneACCESS table cut down to in-frame rearrangements. Part of the clones is not present; checked against another copy, under half of the missing clones reflect an unresolved V gene, and the others are unexplained. The sample table holds some 250,000 clones, of which approximately 80% were seen once. The top ten clonotypes cover roughly 3.3% of the sample. The sequenced material came from peripheral blood. The receptors were sampled from a woman between 18 and 29 years old with acute or convalescent COVID-19.

This chain uses TRBV27 with TRBJ2-7, with 9 bases matching TRBD2. V lost 1 base and J lost 3; bases outside the gene matches: 7. The CDR3 covers 16 residues. The germline V gene has CDR1 MNHEY and CDR2 SMNVEV (reference sequence). The chain's CDR3 is CASSLWSSGVGYEQYF. The CDR3 region has the DNA TGTGCCAGCAGTTTATGGTCTAGCGGGGTTGGCTACGAGCAGTACTTC.

The chain joins TRBV14 to TRBJ2-7; D is perhaps TRBD1 (6 bases). V lost 4 bases, J lost 0 bases, and 10 bases lay in between. The germline gives CDR1 SGHDN, CDR2 FVKESK. This CDR3 has 14 residues. In DNA, the CDR3 is TGTGCCAGCAGCCCGCGGACAGACTCCTACGAGCAGTACTTC. Protein: CASSPRTDSYEQYF.

The V gene is TRBV7-2, the J gene TRBJ2-7; D possibly corresponds to TRBD1 (6 bases). This CDR3 region has 14 residues. The ends were cut back, 5 bases at V and 4 bases at J, with 15 bases in the middle. The germline V gene has CDR1 SGHTA and CDR2 FQGNSA. CDR3 DNA sequence: TGTGCCAGCAGCCTACAGGGAAGCCGGTACGAGCAGTACTTC. Encoded protein: CASSLQGSRYEQYF.

V and J are TRBV11-2 and TRBJ2-7, with 11 bases that match TRBD2. Looked up from germline, CDR1 is SGHAT and CDR2 is FQNNGV. V dropped 4 bases and J dropped 3; count of bases not matched to a gene: 5. This CDR3 has 15 amino acids. CDR3 bases: TGTGCCAGCAGCTATACTAGCGGGAGCCACTACGAGCAGTACTTC. Translation gives CASSYTSGSHYEQYF.

The rearrangement joins TRBV30 to TRBJ2-5; possibly TRBD1 for D (5 bases). V gave up 2 bases and J gave up 5 bases, with 15 bases separating them. This CDR3 is 14 amino acids long. Germline V gene data show CDR1 as GTSNPN and CDR2 as SVGIG (reference sequence). This chain's CDR3 is CAWSWGLGGETQYF. For the CDR3, the DNA is TGTGCCTGGAGTTGGGGCTTGGGTGGGGAGACCCAGTACTTC.

The chain employs TRBV4-3 and TRBJ1-6; D not resolved. Germline V gene sequence: CDR1 LGHNA, CDR2 YSLEER. V gave up 4 bases and J gave up 9 bases, with 16 bases separating them. CDR3 length: 15 amino acids. The CDR3 nucleotides are TGCGCCAGCAGCCTCGACATTATTCTGGGTTCACCCCTCCACTTT. Protein product: CASSLDIILGSPLHF.

This clone was seen only a few times. The rearrangement uses TRBV12-5 and TRBJ2-1; 13 positions match TRBD2. J lost 10 bases, V lost 0 bases, and 15 bases had no gene match. This CDR3 contains 19 residues. The germline gives CDR1 LGHNT, CDR2 FRNRAP. DNA for the CDR3: TGTGCTAGTGGTTTGGTCTCCCCGCGGACTAGCGGGAGTTTTAGCGAGCAGTTCTTC. It encodes CASGLVSPRTSGSFSEQFF.

The J gene is TRBJ2-7, the V gene TRBV28; no clear D. The V end was cut by 3 bases, the J end by 1 base, with 4 bases between. Germline assignment: CDR1 MDHEN and CDR2 SYDVKM. The CDR3 sequence is 12 residues long. The CDR3 DNA reads as TGTGCCAGCAGTTTTACATCCTACGAGCAGTACTTC. Its translation: CASSFTSYEQYF.

The genes are TRBV5-1 and TRBJ1-1; TRBD1 matches 7 bases. This CDR3 has 13 amino acids. Germline-derived CDR1 and CDR2 are SGHRS and YFSETQ. J was trimmed by 4 bases and V by 5 bases; bases with no gene match: 5. The CDR3 DNA reads TGCGCCAGCAGGACAGGGTCGCCCACTGAAGCTTTCTTT. Translation: CASRTGSPTEAFF.

The chain employs TRBV4-3 and TRBJ2-1; the D gene is possibly TRBD2 (6 bases). CDR1 is LGHNA and CDR2 is YSLEER in the germline V gene. The CDR3 extends over 15 amino acids. V gave up 0 bases and J gave up 7 bases, with 13 bases separating them. The CDR3 here is CASSQERDGRNEQFF. The CDR3 region has the DNA TGCGCCAGCAGCCAAGAAAGAGACGGGAGAAATGAGCAGTTCTTC.

This rearrangement joins TRBV6-2 or TRBV6-3 to TRBJ2-3, with 7 bases identical to TRBD2. Germline CDR1 is MNHEY and CDR2 is SVGEGT. V gave up 4 bases and J gave up 8 bases; unmatched junction bases: 9. The CDR3 is 14 amino acids. CDR3 sequence: CASSSLAATGTQYF. For the CDR3, the DNA is TGTGCCAGCAGTTCCCTAGCGGCGACGGGTACGCAGTATTTT.

This clone was seen a handful of times. This sequence joins TRBV7-2 and TRBJ2-2; tentatively, D is TRBD1 (6 bases). Deletions cut 2 bases from V and 5 bases from J, with 15 bases between. CDR1 SGHTA and CDR2 FQGNSA come from the germline V gene. This CDR3 spans 16 amino acids. The CDR3 region has the DNA TGTGCCAGCAGCTTACGGAGAAAAGGGGGTACCGGGGAGCTGTTTTTT. Amino acid sequence: CASSLRRKGGTGELFF.

The rearrangement joins TRBV29-1 to TRBJ1-4; D not resolved. Germline assignment: CDR1 SQVTM and CDR2 ANQGSEA. CDR3 length: 13 residues. Trimming left V 4 bases short and J 8 bases short, with 14 bases between. The CDR3 nucleotides read TGCAGCGTTGGGCAGAGGCTTGGGGAAAAACTGTTTTTT. This translates into CSVGQRLGEKLFF.

V usage is TRBV19 and J usage is TRBJ1-1, with 7 positions matching TRBD1. Looked up from germline, CDR1 is LNHDA and CDR2 is SQIVND (reference sequence). The CDR3 runs 17 residues. The V gene end was trimmed by 4 bases and the J gene end by 1 base; junction bases not matched to a gene: 12. CDR3 nucleotide sequence: TGTGCCAGTAGTAATTGGTGGCAGGGGGTTGGGAACACTGAAGCTTTCTTT. It encodes CASSNWWQGVGNTEAFF.

This sequence joins TRBV4-3 and TRBJ2-1; a weak D match, TRBD1 (5 bases). The germline V gene encodes CDR1 LGHNA and CDR2 YSLEER. The V end was cut by 1 base, the J end by 8 bases, with 15 bases between. The CDR3 contains 15 residues. The CDR3 region is CASSQVGAGLHEQFF. CDR3 in DNA: TGCGCCAGCAGCCAAGTTGGGGCAGGGCTTCATGAGCAGTTCTTC.

This chain connects TRBV5-1 to TRBJ1-2; 8 bases agree with TRBD1. The germline V gene encodes CDR1 SGHRS and CDR2 YFSETQ. The CDR3 is 19 amino acids. The J segment lost 5 bases and the V segment lost 4 bases, leaving 22 bases of the junction unmatched. CDR3 sequence (DNA): TGCGCCAGCAGCCAACCCCTAAGACAGGGGACGGAAAGCGCGTATGGCTACACCTTC. Translation: CASSQPLRQGTESAYGYTF.

The chain couples TRBV18 to TRBJ1-1; tentatively, D is TRBD1 (6 bases). The CDR3 is made up of 16 amino acids. V was pared by 4 bases and J by 1 base, with 16 bases between. CDR1 and CDR2 (germline): KGHSH, LQKENI. The CDR3 spells CASSQESGHTNTEAFF. DNA of the CDR3: TGTGCCAGCTCACAGGAGTCGGGACATACGAACACTGAAGCTTTCTTT.

The sample holds one count of this clone. The genes are TRBV29-1 and TRBJ2-7, with D maybe TRBD1 (5 bases). Germline V CDR1 and CDR2: SQVTM, ANQGSEA. Trimming took 4 bases from V and 6 from J, leaving 19 bases between them. CDR3 size: 14 residues. CDR3 in DNA: TGCAGCGTTGGACCGACGAGCGTACAGGCCGAGCAGTACTTC. Translation: CSVGPTSVQAEQYF.

V usage is TRBV7-2 and J usage is TRBJ2-3; the D gene is possibly TRBD2 (5 bases). CDR1 and CDR2 (germline): SGHTA, FQGNSA. The CDR3 sequence is 15 residues long. The V and J ends lost 0 bases and 10 bases respectively, with 17 bases between them. CDR3 DNA sequence: TGTGCCAGCAGCTTAGCGGGGAAAAAGGAGGTTCCGCAGTATTTT. Translation: CASSLAGKKEVPQYF.

The V and J genes are TRBV11-2 and TRBJ1-2; D gene unclear. From germline, CDR1 is SGHAT and CDR2 FQNNGV. The CDR3 is 13 residues long. With 4 bases removed from V and 2 bases from J, the gap between germline ends came to 8 bases. The CDR3 DNA is TGTGCCAGCAGCTCCCAACGGAACTATGGCTACACCTTC. Residues: CASSSQRNYGYTF.

In DNA form, the CDR3 reads TGTGCCAGCAGCCATCCTAGCAAGCTTTTCGGCAATGAGCAGTTCTTC. This gives the protein CASSHPSKLFGNEQFF. J is TRBJ2-1 and V is TRBV3-1 (or the pseudogene TRBV3-2); D is possibly TRBD2 (5 bases). The CDR3 is 16 residues long. The ends were cut back, 3 bases at V and 6 bases at J, with 18 bases in the middle. CDR1 LGHDT and CDR2 YNNKEL come from the germline V gene (reference sequence).

The chain carries TRBV7-9 and TRBJ2-2, with 12 bases matching TRBD2. This CDR3 contains 16 residues. J was trimmed by 3 bases and V by 3 bases; bases with no gene match: 2. Germline V CDR1 and CDR2: SEHNR, FQNEAQ (reference sequence). CDR3 in amino acids: CASSFGLAGYTGELFF. CDR3 nucleotide sequence: TGTGCCAGCAGCTTCGGACTAGCGGGGTACACCGGGGAGCTGTTTTTT.

The gene calls are TRBV27 and TRBJ2-5; tentative D call: TRBD2 (5 bases). Germline-derived CDR1 and CDR2 are MNHEY and SMNVEV (reference sequence). The CDR3 loop spans 15 amino acids. V was clipped by 4 bases and J by 2 bases, with 14 bases between them. CDR3 region: CASSSSRSGQETQYF. The CDR3 nucleotides read TGTGCCAGCAGTTCATCCCGTTCGGGACAAGAGACCCAGTACTTC.

The V gene is TRBV19, the J gene TRBJ2-1; perhaps TRBD1 as D (6 bases). Germline values: CDR1 LNHDA, CDR2 SQIVND (reference sequence). The ends were cut back, 6 bases at V and 5 bases at J, with 14 bases in the middle. The CDR3 length is 14 residues. The CDR3 here is CASSPRGVHNEQFF. The CDR3 DNA reads as TGTGCCAGTAGCCCCAGGGGCGTCCACAATGAGCAGTTCTTC.

The chain couples TRBV28 to TRBJ2-2, with 11 nucleotides matching TRBD1. The CDR3 is 16 residues long. Germline V gene data show CDR1 as MDHEN and CDR2 as SYDVKM. The ends lost 6 bases at V and 6 bases at J; junction bases unmatched: 9. CDR3 sequence: CASSPPGQGVSGELFF. In DNA, the CDR3 is TGTGCCAGCAGCCCACCGGGACAGGGGGTGTCCGGGGAGCTGTTTTTT.

The chain is built from TRBV7-2 and TRBJ2-1; 8 positions agree with TRBD1. The CDR3 has 15 amino acids. The germline CDR1 and CDR2 sequences are SGHTA and FQGNSA. After removal of 1 base from V and 3 bases from J, the junction contained 2 bases not matched to a gene. The chain's CDR3 is CASSLGQGIYNEQFF. The CDR3 region has the DNA TGTGCCAGCAGCTTAGGACAGGGGATCTACAATGAGCAGTTCTTC.

The genes are TRBV2 and TRBJ2-7; a weak D match, TRBD2 (5 bases). The germline CDR1 and CDR2 sequences are SNHLY and FYNNEI. The CDR3 consists of 13 residues. Trimming left V 4 bases short and J 4 bases short, with 11 bases between. As DNA, the CDR3 is TGTGCCAGCAGTGCTCAGGAGGAATACGAGCAGTACTTC. This translates into CASSAQEEYEQYF.